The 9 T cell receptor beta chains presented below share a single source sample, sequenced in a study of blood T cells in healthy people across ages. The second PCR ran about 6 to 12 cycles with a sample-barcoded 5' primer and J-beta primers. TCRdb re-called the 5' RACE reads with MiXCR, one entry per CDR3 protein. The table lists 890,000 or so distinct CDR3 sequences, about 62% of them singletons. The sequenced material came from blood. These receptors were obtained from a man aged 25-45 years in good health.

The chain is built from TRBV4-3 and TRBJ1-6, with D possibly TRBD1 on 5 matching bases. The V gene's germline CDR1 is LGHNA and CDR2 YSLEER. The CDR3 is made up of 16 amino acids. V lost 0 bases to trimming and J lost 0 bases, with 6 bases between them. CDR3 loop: CASSQDDSSYNSPLHF. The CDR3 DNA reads TGCGCCAGCAGCCAAGATGACAGCTCCTATAATTCACCCCTCCACTTT.

The CDR3: CASSPGDPGNEQFF. The CDR3 DNA is TGTGCCAGCTCACCCGGAGATCCGGGCAATGAGCAGTTCTTC. This chain uses TRBV18 with TRBJ2-1; D not resolved. Trimming left V 3 bases short and J 6 bases short, with 12 bases between. The CDR3 length is 14 residues. Germline CDR1 is KGHSH and CDR2 is LQKENI.

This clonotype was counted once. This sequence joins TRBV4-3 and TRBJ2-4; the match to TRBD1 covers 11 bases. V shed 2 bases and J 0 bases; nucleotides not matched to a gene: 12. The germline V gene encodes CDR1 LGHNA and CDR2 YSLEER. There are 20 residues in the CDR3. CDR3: CASSQTPGTGGTLAKNIQYF. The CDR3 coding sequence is TGCGCCAGCAGCCAAACTCCGGGGACAGGGGGTACTCTAGCCAAAAACATTCAGTACTTC.

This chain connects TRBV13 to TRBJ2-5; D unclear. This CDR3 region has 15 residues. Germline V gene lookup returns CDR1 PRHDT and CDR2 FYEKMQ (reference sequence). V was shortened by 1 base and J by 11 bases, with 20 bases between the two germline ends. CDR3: CASSLAQLVGNEQYF. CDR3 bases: TGTGCCAGCAGCTTAGCTCAGCTCGTTGGGAATGAGCAGTACTTC.

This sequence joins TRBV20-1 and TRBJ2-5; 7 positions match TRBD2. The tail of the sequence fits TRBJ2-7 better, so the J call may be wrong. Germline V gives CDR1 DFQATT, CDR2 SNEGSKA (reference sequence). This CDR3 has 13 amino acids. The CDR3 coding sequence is TGCAGTGCTCACGGGGGGTTTCCTTACGAGCAGTACTTC. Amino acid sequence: CSAHGGFPYEQYF.

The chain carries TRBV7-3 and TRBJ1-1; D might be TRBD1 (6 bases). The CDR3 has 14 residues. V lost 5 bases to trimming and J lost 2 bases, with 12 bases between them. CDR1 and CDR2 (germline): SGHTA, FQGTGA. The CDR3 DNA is TGTGCCAGCAGCCGGGGGGCGGGTAACACTGAAGCTTTCTTT. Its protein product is CASSRGAGNTEAFF. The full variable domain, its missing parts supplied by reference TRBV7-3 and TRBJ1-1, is GAGVSQTPSNKVTEKGKYVELRCDPISGHTALYWYRQSLGQGPEFLIYFQGTGAADDSGLPNDRFFAVRPEGSVSTLKIQRTERGDSAVYLCASSRGAGNTEAFFGQGTRLTVV.

The CDR3 sequence is CASSDALINYGYTF. The CDR3 DNA sequence: TGTGCCAGCAGTGACGCGTTGATTAACTATGGCTACACCTTC. This sequence joins TRBV25-1 and TRBJ1-2, with no clear D. Between the trimmed V and J ends, which lost 3 bases and 1 base, there was a span of 9 bases. Germline CDR1 MGHDK, CDR2 SYGVNS. CDR3 length equals 14 residues.

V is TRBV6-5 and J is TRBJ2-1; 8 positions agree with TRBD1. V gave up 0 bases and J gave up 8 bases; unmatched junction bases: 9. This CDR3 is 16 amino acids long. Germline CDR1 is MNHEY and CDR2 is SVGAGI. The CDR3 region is CASSYSLLTGGDEQFF. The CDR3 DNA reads TGTGCCAGCAGTTACTCTTTACTTACAGGGGGAGATGAGCAGTTCTTC.

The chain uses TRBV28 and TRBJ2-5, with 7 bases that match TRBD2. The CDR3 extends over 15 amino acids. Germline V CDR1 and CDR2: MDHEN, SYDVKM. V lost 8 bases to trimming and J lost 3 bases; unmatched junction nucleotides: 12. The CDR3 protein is CASLSAGGYKETQYF. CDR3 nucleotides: TGTGCCAGCTTGTCGGCCGGGGGGTACAAAGAGACCCAGTACTTC.